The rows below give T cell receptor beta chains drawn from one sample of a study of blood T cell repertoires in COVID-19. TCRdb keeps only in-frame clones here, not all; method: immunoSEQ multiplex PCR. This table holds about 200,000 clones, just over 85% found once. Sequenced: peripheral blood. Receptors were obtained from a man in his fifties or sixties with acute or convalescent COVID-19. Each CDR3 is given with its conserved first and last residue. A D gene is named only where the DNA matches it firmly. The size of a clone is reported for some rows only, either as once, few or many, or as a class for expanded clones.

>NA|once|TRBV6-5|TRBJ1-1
CASSPYPAGWTEAFF
TGTGCCAGCAGTCCCTATCCAGCGGGGTGGACTGAAGCTTTCTTT
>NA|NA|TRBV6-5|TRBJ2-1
CASSYGQLNTYNEQFF
TGTGCCAGCAGTTACGGACAGCTGAATACCTACAATGAGCAGTTCTTC
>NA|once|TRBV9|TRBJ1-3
CASGPGGSGNTIYF
TGTGCCAGTGGGCCGGGGGGCTCTGGAAACACCATATATTTT
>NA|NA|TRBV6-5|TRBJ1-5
CASTLGGGYDQPQHF
TGTGCCAGCACCCTTGGGGGGGGGTACGATCAGCCCCAGCATTTT
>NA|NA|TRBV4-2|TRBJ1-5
CASSQEVIWTGNQPQHF
TGTGCCAGCAGCCAAGAGGTCATCTGGACTGGCAATCAGCCCCAGCATTTT
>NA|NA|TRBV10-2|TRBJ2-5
CASVGGGPETQYF
TGCGCCAGCGTCGGTGGGGGCCCGGAGACCCAGTACTTC
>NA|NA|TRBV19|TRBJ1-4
CASSILQNEKLFF
TGTGCCAGTAGTATATTGCAGAATGAAAAACTGTTTTTT
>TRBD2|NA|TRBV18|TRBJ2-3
CASSPLSSGGRSTDTQYF
TGTGCCAGCTCACCACTGTCTAGCGGGGGAAGGAGCACAGATACGCAGTATTTT
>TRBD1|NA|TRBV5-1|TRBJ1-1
CASSSTNQGQGAEAFF
TGCGCCAGCAGCTCAACGAATCAGGGACAGGGGGCTGAAGCTTTCTTT
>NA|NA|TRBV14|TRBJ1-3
CASRSTGPTIYF
TGTGCCAGCAGGTCCACAGGGCCCACCATATATTTT
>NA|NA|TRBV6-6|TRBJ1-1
CASSPGWSEAFF
TGTGCCAGCAGTCCGGGTTGGTCTGAAGCTTTCTTT
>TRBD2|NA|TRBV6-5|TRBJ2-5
CASRSLAGDQETQYF
TGTGCCAGCAGGTCCTTAGCGGGGGATCAAGAGACCCAGTACTTC
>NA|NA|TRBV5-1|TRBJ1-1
CASTRDTMNTEAFF
TGCGCCAGCACTCGAGACACGATGAACACTGAAGCTTTCTTT
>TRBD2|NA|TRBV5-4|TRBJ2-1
CASSLVGLAGTLIFNEQFF
TGTGCCAGCAGCTTGGTCGGGCTAGCGGGGACCCTTATCTTCAATGAGCAGTTCTTC
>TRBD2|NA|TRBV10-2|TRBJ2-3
CASKPSGGTDTQYF
TGCGCCAGCAAACCTAGCGGGGGCACAGATACGCAGTATTTT
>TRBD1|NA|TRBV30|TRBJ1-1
CAWSGGQGISAFF
TGTGCCTGGAGCGGGGGACAGGGGATTTCAGCTTTCTTT
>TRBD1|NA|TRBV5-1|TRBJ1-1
CASSLLTGGTEAFF
TGCGCCAGCAGCTTGTTAACAGGGGGCACTGAAGCTTTCTTT
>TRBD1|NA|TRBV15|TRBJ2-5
CATSNGQGGIGQETQYF
TGTGCCACCAGCAATGGACAGGGAGGAATCGGACAAGAGACCCAGTACTTC
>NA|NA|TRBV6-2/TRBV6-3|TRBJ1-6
CASSHPGVGSPLHF
TGTGCCAGCAGTCACCCCGGGGTTGGTTCACCCCTCCACTTT
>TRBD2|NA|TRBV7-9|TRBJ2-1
CASSPRGGSSNEQFF
TGTGCCAGCAGCCCCCGGGGAGGGTCAAGCAATGAGCAGTTCTTC
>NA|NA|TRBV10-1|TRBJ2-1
CASSPAGSYNEQFF
TGCGCCAGCAGTCCGGCGGGGTCCTACAATGAGCAGTTCTTC
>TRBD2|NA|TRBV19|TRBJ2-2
CASTSLRGENTGELFF
TGTGCCAGTACCTCGTTGCGGGGGGAAAACACCGGGGAGCTGTTTTTT
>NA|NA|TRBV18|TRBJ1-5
CASSPGQQRAQPQHF
TGTGCCAGCTCCCCAGGGCAGCAGCGGGCTCAGCCCCAGCATTTT
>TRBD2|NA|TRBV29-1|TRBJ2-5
CSVLIAGGQETQYF
TGCAGCGTCTTGATAGCGGGGGGCCAAGAGACCCAGTACTTC
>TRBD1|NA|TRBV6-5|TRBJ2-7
CASTPGGDRVVEQYF
TGTGCCAGCACTCCAGGGGGGGACAGGGTGGTCGAGCAGTACTTC
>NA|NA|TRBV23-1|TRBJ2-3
CAGDWHRDTQYF
TGCGCCGGAGACTGGCACCGAGATACGCAGTATTTT
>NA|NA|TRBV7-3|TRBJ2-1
CASSAVWGAYNEQFF
TGTGCCAGCAGCGCGGTGTGGGGCGCCTACAATGAGCAGTTCTTC
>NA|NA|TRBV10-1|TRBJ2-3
CASSGQGGDTQYF
TGCGCCAGCAGTGGACAGGGAGGAGATACGCAGTATTTT
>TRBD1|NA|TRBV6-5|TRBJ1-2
CASSQTGNVGYGYTF
TGTGCCAGCAGTCAGACAGGGAACGTAGGGTATGGCTACACCTTC
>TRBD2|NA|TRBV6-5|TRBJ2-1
CASSQRGSYNEQFF
TGTGCCAGTTCCCAGCGGGGGAGTTACAATGAGCAGTTCTTC
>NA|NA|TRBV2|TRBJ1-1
CASTRQSTNTEAFF
TGTGCCAGCACGCGACAGTCTACGAACACTGAAGCTTTCTTT
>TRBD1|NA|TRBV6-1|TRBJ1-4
CASSEAINYRGPEKLFF
TGTGCCAGCAGTGAAGCGATTAATTACAGGGGGCCTGAAAAACTGTTTTTT
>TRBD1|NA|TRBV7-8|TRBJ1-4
CASSPKPGGFGTNEKLFF
TGTGCCAGCAGCCCTAAACCAGGGGGCTTCGGCACTAATGAAAAACTGTTTTTT
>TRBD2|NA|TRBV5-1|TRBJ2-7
CASSALSGAFEQYF
TGCGCCAGCAGCGCCCTAAGCGGGGCCTTCGAGCAGTACTTC
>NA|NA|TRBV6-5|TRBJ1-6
CASSYYGPRGSPLHF
TGTGCCAGCAGTTACTATGGGCCTCGGGGATCACCCCTCCACTTT
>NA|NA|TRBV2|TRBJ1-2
CASNNRDMDYGYTF
TGTGCCAGCAATAACAGGGATATGGACTATGGCTACACCTTC
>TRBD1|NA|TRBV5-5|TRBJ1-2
CASSPQGAGLNYGYTF
TGTGCCAGCAGCCCCCAGGGGGCAGGTTTAAACTATGGCTACACCTTC
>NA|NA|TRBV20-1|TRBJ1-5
CSASPVAGNQPQHF
TGCAGTGCTAGTCCCGTGGCGGGGAATCAGCCCCAGCATTTT
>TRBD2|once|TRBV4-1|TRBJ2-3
CASSQEYAAGGTDTQYF
TGCGCCAGCAGCCAAGAATATGCAGCGGGGGGCACAGATACGCAGTATTTT
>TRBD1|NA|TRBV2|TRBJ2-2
CATKGQGTTGELFF
TGTGCCACCAAGGGACAGGGAACCACCGGGGAGCTGTTTTTT
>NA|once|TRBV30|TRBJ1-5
CAWSQMGDQPQHF
TGTGCCTGGAGTCAAATGGGCGATCAGCCCCAGCATTTT
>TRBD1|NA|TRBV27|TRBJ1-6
CASTLRGPDSPLHF
TGTGCCAGCACCCTCAGGGGGCCGGATTCACCCCTCCACTTT
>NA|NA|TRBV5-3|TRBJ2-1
CARRVVKGRGNEQFF
TGTGCCAGAAGGGTGGTAAAGGGAAGGGGTAATGAGCAGTTCTTC